The 25 T cell receptor beta chains below come from one sample, sequenced in a study of metastatic and nonmetastatic thyroid tumors. TCRdb re-called clones via MiXCR from the PCR reads. The repertoire holds more than 15,000 clones, with over 20% as singletons. The entire patient cohort was treatment-naive prior to thyroid surgery. Sequencing was performed on blood. The origin of the receptors is a male donor with papillary thyroid cancer or a benign thyroid nodule (not recorded which). Some clones in this sample may be carry-over from other donors' samples.

This clone was counted many times. This chain connects TRBV9 to TRBJ1-1; D is uncertain. Germline V gives CDR1 SGDLS, CDR2 YYNGEE. Trimming pared 0 bases from V and 3 bases from J, leaving 9 bases between. The CDR3 loop spans 14 amino acids. The CDR3 sequence: CASSVDDTYTEAFF. The CDR3 DNA reads TGTGCCAGCAGCGTAGATGACACCTACACTGAAGCTTTCTTT.

On this clone itself: The final CDR3 position lacks the conserved phenylalanine or tryptophan, pointing to a likely read error. The chain uses TRBV11-2 and TRBJ1-5; no definite D call. Per germline, CDR1 SGHAT and CDR2 FQNNGV. Trimming left V 3 bases short and J 7 bases short, with 10 bases between. This CDR3 comprises 13 residues. For the CDR3, the DNA is TGTGCCAGCAGCTTGGGATCAGGCCAGCCCCAGCATTCT. It yields the protein CASSLGSGQPQHS.

This clone is medium-sized (0.01 to 0.1%) within its sample. The chain links TRBV20-1 to TRBJ1-1; 10 nucleotides agree with TRBD1. The CDR3 covers 15 residues. Germline trimming cut 5 bases from V and 0 bases from J; bases unmatched to any gene: 6. Germline V CDR1 and CDR2: DFQATT, SNEGSKA (reference sequence). CDR3: CSAGGTGALNTEAFF. In nucleotides, the CDR3 is TGCAGTGCTGGGGGGACAGGGGCGCTGAACACTGAAGCTTTCTTT.

This clone has ten or more counts. This chain links TRBV13 with TRBJ1-5; D remains unclear. The germline gives CDR1 PRHDT, CDR2 FYEKMQ (reference sequence). V lost 6 bases to trimming and J lost 5 bases, with 8 bases between them. CDR3 length: 12 residues. The CDR3 spells CASSRQDQPQHF. The CDR3 bases are TGTGCCAGCAGTCGGCAGGATCAGCCCCAGCATTTT.

This clone has ten or more counts. The CDR3 spells CASSQVVKNTEAFF. The CDR3 region has the DNA TGTGCCAGCAGCCAAGTAGTAAAGAACACTGAAGCTTTCTTT. The chain recombines TRBV4-2 with TRBJ1-1; D is uncertain. CDR1 is LGHNA, CDR2 YNFKEQ, per germline. V lost 1 base and J 1 base, leaving 7 bases between the germline ends. This CDR3 is built from 14 residues.

Relative to its sample, this clone is medium-sized (0.01 to 0.1%). The chain has TRBV20-1 and TRBJ2-7; 7 bases fit TRBD1. CDR3 length: 14 residues. Germline V CDR1 and CDR2: DFQATT, SNEGSKA (reference sequence). J lost 3 bases, V lost 2 bases, and 7 bases had no gene match. The CDR3 DNA is TGCAGTGCTAGATATTCAGGGGGACGCTACGAGCAGTACTTC. Translated, it gives CSARYSGGRYEQYF.

Sample share makes this clone medium-sized. The chain joins TRBV4-1 to TRBJ1-4, with D hard to call. This CDR3 region has 14 residues. The ends were cut back, 0 bases at V and 8 bases at J, with 10 bases in the middle. Germline lookup yields CDR1 MGHRA and CDR2 YSYEKL. This CDR3 reads CASSQDQLEEKLFF. The CDR3 DNA reads TGCGCCAGCAGCCAAGACCAGCTCGAAGAAAAACTGTTTTTT.

The chain has TRBV5-1 and TRBJ2-7; D could derive from TRBD1 or TRBD2 (5 bases each). Trimming stripped 5 bases from V and 3 bases from J, with 18 bases between. Germline lookup yields CDR1 SGHRS and CDR2 YFSETQ. CDR3 size: 15 residues. In DNA, the CDR3 is TGCGCCAGCAGTGGTTTGGCAGGGAGACTCTACGAGCAGTACTTC. Translating it yields CASSGLAGRLYEQYF.

The J gene is TRBJ2-7, the V gene TRBV15; TRBD1 might be the D (7 bases). The germline V gene has CDR1 LNHNV and CDR2 YYDKDF (reference sequence). This CDR3 contains 18 residues. V was trimmed by 1 base and J by 0 bases, leaving 19 bases between them. The CDR3 DNA is TGTGCCACCAGCAGAGGCGGGGTAATAAGGGGGCGCTCCTACGAGCAGTACTTC. It yields the protein CATSRGGVIRGRSYEQYF.

Concerning this clone: An end of the junction differs from the germline gene, which may be a read error. The V and J genes are TRBV20-1 and TRBJ1-3, with 7 bases lining up with TRBD1. CDR1 and CDR2 (germline): DFQATT, SNEGSKA (reference sequence). There are 16 residues in the CDR3. CDR3 DNA: TGCAGTGCTAGACCACAGGGGCTCAGCTCTGGAAATACCATATATTTT. Translated, it gives CSARPQGLSSGNTIYF.

This clone was observed a handful of times. The chain links TRBV28 to TRBJ1-3, with D unclear. The CDR3 sequence is 16 residues long. Trimming pared 5 bases from V and 0 bases from J, leaving 14 bases between. Germline assignment: CDR1 MDHEN and CDR2 SYDVKM. For the CDR3, the DNA is TGTGCCAGCAGTACTAACACCTTGAGCTCTGGAAACACCATATATTTT. Translated: CASSTNTLSSGNTIYF.

This clone was seen at least ten times. The rearrangement joins TRBV5-1 to TRBJ2-1; D is unclear. Germline values: CDR1 SGHRS, CDR2 YFSETQ. The ends were cut back, 2 bases at V and 5 bases at J, with 11 bases in the middle. The CDR3 is 14 residues long. CDR3: CASSFRDLDNEQFF. In DNA, the CDR3 is TGCGCCAGCAGCTTCCGCGACTTGGACAATGAGCAGTTCTTC.

This clone is medium-sized within its sample. The chain carries TRBV30 and TRBJ1-2, with 7 bases lining up with TRBD1. J gave up 9 bases and V 4 bases, and 11 bases lay outside the gene matches. The CDR3 has 13 residues. Germline-derived CDR1 and CDR2 are GTSNPN and SVGIG (reference sequence). The CDR3 spells CAWTGGTDARYTF. The CDR3 region has the DNA TGTGCCTGGACTGGGGGGACAGATGCACGCTACACCTTC.

The rearrangement joins TRBV11-2 to TRBJ1-2; D remains unclear. V was shortened by 1 base and J by 2 bases, with 5 bases between the two germline ends. Per the germline V gene, CDR1 is SGHAT and CDR2 is FQNNGV. The CDR3 has 13 residues. This CDR3 is CASSLGQNYGYTF. DNA of the CDR3: TGTGCCAGCAGCTTAGGTCAGAACTATGGCTACACCTTC.

This clone was recorded a few times. The J gene is TRBJ1-2, the V gene TRBV3-1; unclear D gene. Trimming took off 7 bases at V and 7 bases at J, with 16 bases between the two ends. The germline V gene encodes CDR1 LGHDT and CDR2 YNNKEL (reference sequence). The CDR3 contains 13 residues. CDR3 amino acids: CASILAGSPGYTF. CDR3 DNA sequence: TGTGCCAGCATCCTCGCGGGGAGTCCTGGCTACACCTTC.

This clone showed up many times. Other nucleotide sequences from this sample produce the same CDR3. The chain couples TRBV7-6 to TRBJ2-7; the match to TRBD1 covers 8 bases. The trim removed 6 bases at V and 6 bases at J, leaving 10 bases unmatched. The germline V gene has CDR1 SGHVS and CDR2 FNYEAQ. This CDR3 spans 14 amino acids. The CDR3 loop is CASSNGQGDPEQYF. The CDR3 DNA sequence: TGTGCCAGCAGTAACGGACAGGGAGATCCCGAGCAGTACTTC.

This clone was observed at least ten times. This rearrangement joins TRBV10-3 to TRBJ1-2, with D uncertain. CDR3 length equals 12 residues. Trimming shortened V by 6 bases and J by 7 bases, and 12 bases separated the two germline ends. Germline loops: CDR1 ENHRY, CDR2 SYGVKD. The CDR3 is CAISSDRGGYTF. CDR3 bases: TGTGCCATCAGCTCCGACCGTGGTGGCTACACCTTC.

This clone was picked up many times. This sequence may be a read error, since a much larger clone differs from it by one base. This chain uses TRBV6-1 with TRBJ1-4; D possibly corresponds to TRBD1 (5 bases). The V gene's germline CDR1 is MNHNS and CDR2 SASEGT. V lost 3 bases to trimming and J lost 8 bases, with 16 bases between them. The CDR3 consists of 15 residues. The CDR3 DNA reads as TGTGCCAGCAGTGACGCGCGAGGGGTAGGGGAAAAACTGTTTTTT. This gives the protein CASSDARGVGEKLFF.

At least ten counts were recorded for this clone. The rearrangement links TRBV5-6 to TRBJ1-3; the match to TRBD1 covers 9 bases. The germline gives CDR1 SGHDT, CDR2 YYEEEE. The V and J ends lost 4 bases and 4 bases, in that order; junction bases with no gene match: 9. The CDR3 is 16 residues long. In DNA, the CDR3 is TGTGCCAGCAGCGGGGAGGGGACAGGGAGAGGAAACACCATATATTTT. Translation: CASSGEGTGRGNTIYF.

This clone has at least ten counts. The chain carries TRBV27 and TRBJ1-1; a possible D gene is TRBD1 (5 bases). CDR1 and CDR2 (germline): MNHEY, SMNVEV (reference sequence). The V end lost 7 bases, the J end lost 5 bases, and 20 bases lay between the germline ends. The CDR3 runs 15 residues. CDR3 residues: CASTTTPGGWTEAFF. CDR3 nucleotide sequence: TGTGCCAGCACCACAACGCCTGGGGGTTGGACTGAAGCTTTCTTT.

The chain links TRBV7-2 to TRBJ2-7; 10 nucleotides agree with TRBD2. The junction had 14 bases not matched to a gene; V was cut back by 0 bases and J by 3 bases. Germline values: CDR1 SGHTA, CDR2 FQGNSA. The CDR3 runs to 19 residues. This chain's CDR3 is CASSLAQNPATSGFYEQYF. The CDR3 DNA reads TGTGCCAGCAGCTTAGCCCAAAACCCGGCGACTAGCGGGTTCTACGAGCAGTACTTC.

The J gene is TRBJ1-1, the V gene TRBV18, with 7 bases that match TRBD1. Germline V CDR1 and CDR2: KGHSH, LQKENI. Trimming removed 6 bases from V and 1 base from J; junction bases left unmatched: 5. The CDR3 totals 14 residues. This CDR3 is CASSQGGRNTEAFF. CDR3 nucleotide sequence: TGTGCCAGCTCTCAAGGGGGCCGGAACACTGAAGCTTTCTTT.

V gene TRBV11-3 combines with J gene TRBJ2-1; 7 bases map to TRBD2. After removal of 5 bases from V and 7 bases from J, the junction contained 8 bases not matched to a gene. The CDR3 has 14 amino acids. CDR1 and CDR2 (germline): SGHNT, YENEEA. This CDR3 reads CASSPRDGGNEQFF. The CDR3 DNA follows: TGTGCCAGCAGCCCCCGGGACGGGGGGAATGAGCAGTTCTTC.

By its share, this clone is medium-sized. The chain links TRBV6-5 to TRBJ1-1; TRBD1 aligns across 7 bases. Per germline, CDR1 MNHEY and CDR2 SVGAGI. The V segment lost 0 bases and the J segment 11 bases; nucleotides outside the gene matches: 12. The CDR3 totals 15 residues. The chain's CDR3 is CASSYSLRGALMAFF. The CDR3 nucleotides read TGTGCCAGCAGTTACTCACTCAGGGGGGCGTTGATGGCTTTCTTT.

This clone was observed a few times. This chain uses TRBV12-5 with TRBJ1-5; no clear D gene. V lost 7 bases to trimming and J lost 1 base, with 8 bases between them. Germline values: CDR1 LGHNT, CDR2 FRNRAP. The CDR3 has 13 residues. In DNA form, the CDR3 reads TGTGCTAGTGCCGATCAAAGCAATCAGCCCCAGCATTTT. The encoded protein is CASADQSNQPQHF.